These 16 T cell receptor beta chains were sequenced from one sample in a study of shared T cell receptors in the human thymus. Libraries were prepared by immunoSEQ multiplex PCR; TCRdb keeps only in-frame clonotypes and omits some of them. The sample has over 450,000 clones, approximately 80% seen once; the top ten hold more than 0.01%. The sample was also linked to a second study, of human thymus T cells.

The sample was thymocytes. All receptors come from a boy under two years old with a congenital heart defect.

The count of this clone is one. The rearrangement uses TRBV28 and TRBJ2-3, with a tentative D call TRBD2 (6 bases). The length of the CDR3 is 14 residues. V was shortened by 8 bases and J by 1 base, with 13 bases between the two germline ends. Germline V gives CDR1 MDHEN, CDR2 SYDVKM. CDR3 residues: CASWGDPGTDTQYF. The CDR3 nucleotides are TGTGCCAGCTGGGGGGATCCAGGCACAGATACGCAGTATTTT.

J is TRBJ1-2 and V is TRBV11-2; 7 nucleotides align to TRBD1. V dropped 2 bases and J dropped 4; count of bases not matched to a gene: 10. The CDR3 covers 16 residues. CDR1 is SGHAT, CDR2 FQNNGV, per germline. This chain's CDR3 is CASSLNGTESPYGYTF. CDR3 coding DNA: TGTGCCAGCAGCTTAAACGGGACAGAAAGTCCCTATGGCTACACCTTC.

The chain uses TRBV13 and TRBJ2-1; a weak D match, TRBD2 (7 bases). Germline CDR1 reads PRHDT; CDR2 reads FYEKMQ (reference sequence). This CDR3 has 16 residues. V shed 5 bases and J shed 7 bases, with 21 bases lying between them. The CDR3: CASSPWGREWGNEQFF. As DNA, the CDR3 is TGTGCCAGCAGCCCCTGGGGGCGGGAGTGGGGAAATGAGCAGTTCTTC.

CDR3 loop: CASSQVFGTTGTGTEAFF. In nucleotides, the CDR3 is TGTGCCAGCAGCCAAGTTTTTGGAACGACAGGGACGGGCACTGAAGCTTTCTTT. The chain combines TRBV14 with TRBJ1-1, with 7 bases aligning to TRBD1. Germline assignment: CDR1 SGHDN and CDR2 FVKESK. This CDR3 has 18 amino acids. With 1 base clipped from V and 4 bases from J, the junction kept 15 bases outside the gene matches.

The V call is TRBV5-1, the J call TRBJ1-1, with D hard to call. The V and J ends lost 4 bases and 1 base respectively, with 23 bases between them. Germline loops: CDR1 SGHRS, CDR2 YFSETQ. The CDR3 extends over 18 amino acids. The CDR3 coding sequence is TGCGCCAGCAGCCTAGGCGGTACAAAACCGTTGAGGAACACTGAAGCTTTCTTT. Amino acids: CASSLGGTKPLRNTEAFF.

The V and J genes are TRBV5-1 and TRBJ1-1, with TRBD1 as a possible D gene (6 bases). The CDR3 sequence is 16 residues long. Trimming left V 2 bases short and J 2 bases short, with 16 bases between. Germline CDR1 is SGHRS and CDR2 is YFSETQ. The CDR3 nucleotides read TGCGCCAGCAGCTTAACCGGGACACGGATAAACACTGAAGCTTTCTTT. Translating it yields CASSLTGTRINTEAFF.

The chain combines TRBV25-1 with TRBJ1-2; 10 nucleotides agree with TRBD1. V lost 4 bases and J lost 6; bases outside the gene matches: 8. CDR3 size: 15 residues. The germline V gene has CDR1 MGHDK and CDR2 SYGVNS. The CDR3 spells CASSGRDRGPDGYTF. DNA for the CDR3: TGTGCCAGCAGTGGGAGGGACAGGGGTCCGGATGGCTACACCTTC.

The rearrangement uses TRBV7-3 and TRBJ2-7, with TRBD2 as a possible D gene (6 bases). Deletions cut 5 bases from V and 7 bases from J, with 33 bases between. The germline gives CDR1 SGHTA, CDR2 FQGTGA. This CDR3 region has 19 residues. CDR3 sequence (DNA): TGTGCCAGCAGCCCAGGACCTTTACGGGCTAGGGAGGCCTTGGGGGAGCAGTACTTC. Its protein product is CASSPGPLRAREALGEQYF. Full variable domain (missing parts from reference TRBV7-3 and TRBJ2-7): GAGVSQTPSNKVTEKGKYVELRCDPISGHTALYWYRQSLGQGPEFLIYFQGTGAADDSGLPNDRFFAVRPEGSVSTLKIQRTERGDSAVYLCASSPGPLRAREALGEQYFGPGTRLTVT.

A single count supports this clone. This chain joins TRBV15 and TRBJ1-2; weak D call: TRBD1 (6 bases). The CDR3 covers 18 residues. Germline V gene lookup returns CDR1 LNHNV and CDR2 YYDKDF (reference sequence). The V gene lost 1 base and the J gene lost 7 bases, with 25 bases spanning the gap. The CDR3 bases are TGTGCCACCAGCAGAGCCCTGGGGGGGGCGTTAGGGCTAAGTGGCTACACCTTC. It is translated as CATSRALGGALGLSGYTF.

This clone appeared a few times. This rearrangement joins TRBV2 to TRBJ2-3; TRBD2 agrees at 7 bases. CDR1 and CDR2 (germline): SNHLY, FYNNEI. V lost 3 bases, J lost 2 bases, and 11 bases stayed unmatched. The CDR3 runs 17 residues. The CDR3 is CASSDLGEAGFTDTQYF. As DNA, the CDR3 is TGTGCCAGCAGTGACTTGGGTGAAGCGGGATTCACAGATACGCAGTATTTT.

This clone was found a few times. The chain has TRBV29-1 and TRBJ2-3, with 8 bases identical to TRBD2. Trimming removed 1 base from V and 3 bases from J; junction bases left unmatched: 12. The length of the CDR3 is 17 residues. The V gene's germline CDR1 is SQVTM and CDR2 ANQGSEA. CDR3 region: CSVEVVSGGRRTDTQYF. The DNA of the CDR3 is TGCAGCGTTGAAGTGGTCTCCGGCGGGAGGAGGACAGATACGCAGTATTTT.

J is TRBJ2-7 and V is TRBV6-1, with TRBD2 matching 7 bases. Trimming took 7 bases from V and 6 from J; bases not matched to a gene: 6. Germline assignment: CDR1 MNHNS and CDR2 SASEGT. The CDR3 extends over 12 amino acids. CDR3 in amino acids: CASKGVAGEQYF. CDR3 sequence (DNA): TGTGCCAGCAAGGGAGTAGCGGGCGAGCAGTACTTC.

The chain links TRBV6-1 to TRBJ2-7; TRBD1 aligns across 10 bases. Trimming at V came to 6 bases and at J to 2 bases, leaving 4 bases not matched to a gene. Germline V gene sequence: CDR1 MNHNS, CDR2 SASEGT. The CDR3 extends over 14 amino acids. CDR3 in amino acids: CASRGGQGTYEQYF. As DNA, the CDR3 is TGTGCCAGCAGGGGGGGACAGGGGACCTACGAGCAGTACTTC.

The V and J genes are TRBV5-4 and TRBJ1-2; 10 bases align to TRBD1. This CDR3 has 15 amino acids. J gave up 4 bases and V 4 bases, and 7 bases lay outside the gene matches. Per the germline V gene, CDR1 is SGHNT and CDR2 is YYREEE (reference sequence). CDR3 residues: CASSEDRGVGYGYTF. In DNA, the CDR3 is TGTGCCAGCAGCGAGGACAGGGGGGTGGGCTATGGCTACACCTTC.

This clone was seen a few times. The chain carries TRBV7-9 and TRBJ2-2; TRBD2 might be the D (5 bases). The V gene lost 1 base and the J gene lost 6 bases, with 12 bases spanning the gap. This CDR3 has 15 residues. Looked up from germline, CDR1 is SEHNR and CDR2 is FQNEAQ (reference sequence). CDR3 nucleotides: TGTGCCAGCAGCTTAGGGGGTTCGGGGTCCGGGGAGCTGTTTTTT. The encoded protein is CASSLGGSGSGELFF. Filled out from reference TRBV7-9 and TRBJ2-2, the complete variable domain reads DTGVSQNPRHKITKRGQNVTFRCDPISEHNRLYWYRQTLGQGPEFLTYFQNEAQLEKSRLLSDRFSAERPKGSFSTLEIQRTEQGDSAMYLCASSLGGSGSGELFFGEGSRLTVL.

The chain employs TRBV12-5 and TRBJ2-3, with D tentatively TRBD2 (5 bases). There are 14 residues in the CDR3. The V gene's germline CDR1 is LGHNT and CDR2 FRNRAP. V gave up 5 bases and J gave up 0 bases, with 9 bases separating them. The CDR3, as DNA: TGTGCTAGTGGTCCCGAGGGCAGCACAGATACGCAGTATTTT. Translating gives CASGPEGSTDTQYF.